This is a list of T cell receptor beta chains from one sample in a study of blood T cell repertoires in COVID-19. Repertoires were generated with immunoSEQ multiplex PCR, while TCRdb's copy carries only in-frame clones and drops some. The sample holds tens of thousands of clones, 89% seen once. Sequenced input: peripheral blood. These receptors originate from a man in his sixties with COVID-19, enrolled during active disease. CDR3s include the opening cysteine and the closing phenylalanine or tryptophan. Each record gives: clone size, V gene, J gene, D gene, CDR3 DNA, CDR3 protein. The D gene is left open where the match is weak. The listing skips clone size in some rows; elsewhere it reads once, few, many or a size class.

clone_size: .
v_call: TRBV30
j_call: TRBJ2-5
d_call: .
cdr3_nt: TGTGCCTGGAGTGTACTAGTGGAGGAGACCCAGTACTTC
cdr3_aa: CAWSVLVEETQYF

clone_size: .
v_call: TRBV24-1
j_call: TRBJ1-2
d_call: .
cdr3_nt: TGTGCCACCAGTGATTTAAAAGCCTATGGCTACACCTTC
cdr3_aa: CATSDLKAYGYTF

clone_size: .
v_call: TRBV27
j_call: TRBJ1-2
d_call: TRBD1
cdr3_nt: TGTGCCAGCAGTTTAACCCCCGACAGGGGTGGCTATGGCTACACCTTC
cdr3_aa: CASSLTPDRGGYGYTF

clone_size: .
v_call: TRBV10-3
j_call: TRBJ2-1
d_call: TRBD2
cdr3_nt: TGTGCCATCACCGGACTAGCGAGGAGCTCCTACAATGAGCAGTTCTTC
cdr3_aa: CAITGLARSSYNEQFF

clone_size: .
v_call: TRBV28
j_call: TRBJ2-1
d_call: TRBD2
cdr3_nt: TGTGCCAGCAGTTCGGGACTAGGGTACAATGAGCAGTTCTTC
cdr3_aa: CASSSGLGYNEQFF

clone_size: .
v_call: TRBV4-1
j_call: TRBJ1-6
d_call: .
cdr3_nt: TGCGCCAGCAGTGCGGTCCGGTTGGAGTCACCCCTCCACTTT
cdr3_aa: CASSAVRLESPLHF

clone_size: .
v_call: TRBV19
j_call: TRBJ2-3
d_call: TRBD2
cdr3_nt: TGTGCCAGTAGTATTAGCGGGAGGGGCGCAGATACGCAGTATTTT
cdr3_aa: CASSISGRGADTQYF

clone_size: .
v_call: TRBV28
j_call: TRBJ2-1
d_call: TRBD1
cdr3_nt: TGTGCCAGCAGTTCCTCCGGGACAGGCAATGAGCAGTTCTTC
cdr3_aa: CASSSSGTGNEQFF

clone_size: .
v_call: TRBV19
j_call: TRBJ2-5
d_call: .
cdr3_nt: TGTGCCAGTAGTATAGGGGACTCACAAGAGACCCAGTACTTC
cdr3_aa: CASSIGDSQETQYF

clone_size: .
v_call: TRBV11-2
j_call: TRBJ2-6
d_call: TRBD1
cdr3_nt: TGTGCCAGCAGCCAGTGGGACAGGGCTGGGGCCAACGTCCTGACTTTC
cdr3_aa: CASSQWDRAGANVLTF

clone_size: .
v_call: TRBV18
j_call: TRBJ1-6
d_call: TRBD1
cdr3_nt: TGTGCCAGCTCACCACAGCAGGGGGCGAGGTCACCCCTCCACTTT
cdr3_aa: CASSPQQGARSPLHF

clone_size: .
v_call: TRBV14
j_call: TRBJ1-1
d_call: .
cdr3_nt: TGTGCCAGCAGCCAATTCAAACAGGAGATGAACACTGAAGCTTTCTTT
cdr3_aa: CASSQFKQEMNTEAFF

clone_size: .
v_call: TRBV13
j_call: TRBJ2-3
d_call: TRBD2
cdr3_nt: TGTGCCAGCAGCCCCTCTGAGCGGGAGATAACAGATACGCAGTATTTT
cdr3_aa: CASSPSEREITDTQYF

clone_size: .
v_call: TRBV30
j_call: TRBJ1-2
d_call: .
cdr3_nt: TGTGCCTGGAGTGTATCCTACTATGGCTACACCTTC
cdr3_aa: CAWSVSYYGYTF

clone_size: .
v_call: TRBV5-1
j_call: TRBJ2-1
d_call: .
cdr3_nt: TGCGCCAGCAGCTTGGCCACTAGCTTCCGTGATGAGCAGTTCTTC
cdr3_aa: CASSLATSFRDEQFF

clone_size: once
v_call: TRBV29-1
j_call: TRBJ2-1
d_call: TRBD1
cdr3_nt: TGCAGCGGGGAGGACAGGGCACCCTACAATGAGCAGTTCTTC
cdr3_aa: CSGEDRAPYNEQFF

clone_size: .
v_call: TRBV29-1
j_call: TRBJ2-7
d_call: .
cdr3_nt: TGCAGCGCTCGGGCCGGGGGCTCCTACGAGCAGTACTTC
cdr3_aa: CSARAGGSYEQYF

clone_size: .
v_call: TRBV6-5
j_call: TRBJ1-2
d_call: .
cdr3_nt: TGTGCCAGCTCGACTCTGGCTGGCTATGGCTACACCTTC
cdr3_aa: CASSTLAGYGYTF

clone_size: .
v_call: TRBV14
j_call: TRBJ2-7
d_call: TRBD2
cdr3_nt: TGTGCCAGCAGCCAAGATGCAGCGGGAGATCCCCCCTACGAGCAGTACTTC
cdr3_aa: CASSQDAAGDPPYEQYF

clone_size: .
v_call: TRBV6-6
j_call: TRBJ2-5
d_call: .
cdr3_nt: TGTGCCAGCAGTTCCCCCGGACGGGGGTACCAAGAGACCCAGTACTTC
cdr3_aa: CASSSPGRGYQETQYF

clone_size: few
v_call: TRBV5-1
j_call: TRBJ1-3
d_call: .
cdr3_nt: TGCGCCAGCAGCAGGAGTTCTGGAAACACCATATATTTT
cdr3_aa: CASSRSSGNTIYF

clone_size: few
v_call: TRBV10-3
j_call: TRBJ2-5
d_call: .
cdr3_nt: TGTGCCATCAGTGAACCTCGGCAAGAGACCCAGTACTTC
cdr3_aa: CAISEPRQETQYF

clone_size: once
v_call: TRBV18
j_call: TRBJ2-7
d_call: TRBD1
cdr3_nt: TGTGCCAGCTCACCACCGTTAGGACAGGGGAACAACTACGAGCAGTACTTC
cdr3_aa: CASSPPLGQGNNYEQYF

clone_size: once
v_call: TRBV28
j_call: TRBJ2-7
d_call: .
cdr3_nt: TGTGCCAGCAGTTTAAGACAGGAGGTTGTCGAGCAGTACTTC
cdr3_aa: CASSLRQEVVEQYF

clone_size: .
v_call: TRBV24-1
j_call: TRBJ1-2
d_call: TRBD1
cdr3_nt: TGTGCCACCAGTCGGCAGGGGGGCAACTATGGCTACACCTTC
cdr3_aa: CATSRQGGNYGYTF

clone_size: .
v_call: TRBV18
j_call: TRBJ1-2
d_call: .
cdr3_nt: TGTGCCAGCTCCCAACTTGGTAGCTATGGCTACACCTTC
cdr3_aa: CASSQLGSYGYTF

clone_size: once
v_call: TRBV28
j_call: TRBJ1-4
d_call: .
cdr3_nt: TGTGCCAGCAGTTTGATGGGGGCGACTAATGAAAAACTGTTTTTT
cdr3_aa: CASSLMGATNEKLFF

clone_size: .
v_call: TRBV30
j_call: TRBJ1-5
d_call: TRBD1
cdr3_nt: TGTGCCTGGAGTAGCTTGACAGGGTTGGGTGATCAGCCCCAGCATTTT
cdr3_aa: CAWSSLTGLGDQPQHF

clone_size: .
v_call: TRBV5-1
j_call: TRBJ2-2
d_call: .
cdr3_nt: TGCGCCAGCAGCCTAACCACAGCGAACACCGGGGAGCTGTTTTTT
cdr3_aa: CASSLTTANTGELFF

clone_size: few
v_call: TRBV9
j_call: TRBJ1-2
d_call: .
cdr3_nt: TGTGCCAGCAGCACCGGAGGCAGTTTGGGGTATGGCTACACCTTC
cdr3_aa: CASSTGGSLGYGYTF

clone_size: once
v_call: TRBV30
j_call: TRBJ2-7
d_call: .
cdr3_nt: TGTGCCTGCGAGACTGATGGGAGAGCTTACGAGCAGTACTTC
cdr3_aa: CACETDGRAYEQYF

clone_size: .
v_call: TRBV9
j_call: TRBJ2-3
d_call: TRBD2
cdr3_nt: TGTGCCAGCAGCCCTGGGGGTAGCGGGATCCCAGATACGCAGTATTTT
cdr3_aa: CASSPGGSGIPDTQYF

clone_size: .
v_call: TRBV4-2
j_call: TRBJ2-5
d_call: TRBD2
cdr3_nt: TGTGCCAGCAGCCAAGTGGCGGCGGGAGGGCAAGAGACCCAGTACTTC
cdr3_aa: CASSQVAAGGQETQYF

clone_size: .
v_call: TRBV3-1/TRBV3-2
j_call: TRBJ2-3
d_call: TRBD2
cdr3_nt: TGTGCCAGCAGCCGCCCGGGGCGGGAGAGGGGAGATACGCAGTATTTT
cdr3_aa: CASSRPGRERGDTQYF

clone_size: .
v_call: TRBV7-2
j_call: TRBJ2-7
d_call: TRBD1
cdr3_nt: TGTGCCAGCAGCTCTTTTGTGTTACAGGGGATATCCTACGAGCAGTACTTC
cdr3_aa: CASSSFVLQGISYEQYF

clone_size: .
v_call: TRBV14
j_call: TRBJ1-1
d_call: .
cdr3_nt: TGTGCCAGCAGCCAGGACAGAGACCTTGAAGCTTTCTTT
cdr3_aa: CASSQDRDLEAFF

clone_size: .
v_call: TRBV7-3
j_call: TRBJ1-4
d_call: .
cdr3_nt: TGTGCCAGCAGGATCGAGTGGGAGGGGGATGAAAAACTGTTTTTT
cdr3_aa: CASRIEWEGDEKLFF

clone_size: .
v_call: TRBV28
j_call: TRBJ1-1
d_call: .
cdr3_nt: TGTGCCAGCAGCTCCCTAGGGGGAAACACTGAAGCTTTCTTT
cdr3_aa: CASSSLGGNTEAFF

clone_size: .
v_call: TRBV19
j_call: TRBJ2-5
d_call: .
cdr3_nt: TGTGCCAGTAGTATGGCACTAGCAGGGGGAGAGACCCAGTACTTC
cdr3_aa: CASSMALAGGETQYF

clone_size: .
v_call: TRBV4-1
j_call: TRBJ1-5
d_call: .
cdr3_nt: TGCGCCAGCAGCCAAGATCGGACGGGGATCAATCAGCCCCAGCATTTT
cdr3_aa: CASSQDRTGINQPQHF

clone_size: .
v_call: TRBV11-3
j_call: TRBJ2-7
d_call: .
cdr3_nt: TGTGCCAGCAGCTTAAACCAGGGGTCCTACGAGCAGTACTTC
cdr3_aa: CASSLNQGSYEQYF

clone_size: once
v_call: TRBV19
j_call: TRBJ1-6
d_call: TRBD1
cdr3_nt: TGTGCCAGTAGCCTCTCCGGGACAGGAGATTCACCCCTCCACTTT
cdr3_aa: CASSLSGTGDSPLHF

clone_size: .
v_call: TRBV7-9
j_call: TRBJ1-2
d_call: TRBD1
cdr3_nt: TGTGCCAGCAGCTTGCAGGACAGGGATGACTATGGCTACACCTTC
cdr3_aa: CASSLQDRDDYGYTF

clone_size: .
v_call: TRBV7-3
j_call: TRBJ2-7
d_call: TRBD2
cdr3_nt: TGTGCCAGCAGCCTCGGCGGGGGGGTCCGGTACGAGCAGTACTTC
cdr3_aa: CASSLGGGVRYEQYF

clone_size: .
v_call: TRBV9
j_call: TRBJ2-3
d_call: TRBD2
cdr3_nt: TGTGCCAGCAGCACCCCCCCAACTAGCGGGTTAAGCACAGATACGCAGTATTTT
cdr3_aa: CASSTPPTSGLSTDTQYF

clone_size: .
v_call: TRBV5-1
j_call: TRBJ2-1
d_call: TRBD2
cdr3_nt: TGCGCCAGCAGCCCGGGACTAGAAAGCTATGAGCAGTTCTTC
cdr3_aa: CASSPGLESYEQFF

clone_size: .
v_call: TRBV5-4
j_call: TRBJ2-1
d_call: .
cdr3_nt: TGTGCCAGCAGCCCTTCAGTACTGCGGAATGAGCAGTTCTTC
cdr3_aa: CASSPSVLRNEQFF

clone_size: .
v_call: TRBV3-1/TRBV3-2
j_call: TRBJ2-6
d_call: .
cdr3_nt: TGTGCCAGCAGCTCTTCGTCTGGGGCCAACGTCCTGACTTTC
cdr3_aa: CASSSSSGANVLTF

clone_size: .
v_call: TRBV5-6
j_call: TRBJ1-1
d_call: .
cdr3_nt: TGTGCCAGCAGCTTCTACGACAGCAAGATGGAAAACACTGAAGCTTTCTTT
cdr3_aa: CASSFYDSKMENTEAFF

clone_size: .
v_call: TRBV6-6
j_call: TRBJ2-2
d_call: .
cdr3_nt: TGTGCCAGCAGTCCTCTAGGCGGGACCCACACCGGGGAGCTGTTTTTT
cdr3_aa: CASSPLGGTHTGELFF